This paragraph covers one TCR beta chain sequence. Libraries were prepared by immunoSEQ multiplex PCR; TCRdb keeps only in-frame clonotypes and omits some of them. The sample lists 95,000 to 120,000 clones, about 90% occurring once. This sample was taken from a study of T cells after somatic rescue of genetic block. The CDR3 covers 13 residues. The germline V gene encodes CDR1 SGHTA and CDR2 FQGNSA. The germline V and J ends were trimmed by 7 bases and 3 bases, with 12 bases remaining between them. The clonotype comes from a woman aged 18-30 years. The genes are TRBV7-2 and TRBJ2-5; D is unresolved. Material for sequencing was peripheral blood mononuclear cells (PBMCs). CDR3 bases: TGTGCCAGCACCCTAACACGGGAAGAGACCCAGTACTTC. As protein: CASTLTREETQYF.